This T cell receptor (beta chain) was documented in a study of Ad26.COV2.S vaccination and SARS-CoV-2 variants. Study context: In the COV1001 trial, the donor was in the Ad26.COV2.S arm. Participants got Ad26.COV2.S intramuscularly, once or twice 56 days apart.

V gave up 0 bases and J gave up 5 bases; unmatched junction bases: 8. Germline V CDR1 and CDR2: SGDLS, YYNGEE. The CDR3 has 16 residues. Remarks on this clone: The antigen is unknown.

The protocol was immunoSEQ multiplex PCR, while the TCRdb copy is restricted to in-frame clones and leaves out a portion. Counted here are roughly 400,000 clones, over 80% occurring once; the ten biggest clones make up under 2%. Study-wide findings and caveats: Vaccine recipients and placebo recipients showed similar non-spike TCR breadth.

This sample's treatment: some 20 received Ad26.COV2.S at low or high dose, single or two shots; roughly 5 received placebo; per-sample allocation not given. Samples analyzed were those drawn on day 63 after the first vaccine or placebo injection. A Boston adult aged 18-55 years was the donor. The chain joins TRBV9 to TRBJ2-1, with 7 bases aligning to TRBD1. The clonotype was recovered from a person aged 18-65 years who received the Ad26.COV2.S COVID-19 vaccine or a placebo. Material: peripheral blood, obtained in a trial of Ad26.COV2.S vaccine versus placebo. The CDR3 sequence is CASSVVRGSSDNEQFF. Here the CDR3 DNA reads TGTGCCAGCAGCGTAGTCAGGGGGTCGTCGGACAATGAGCAGTTCTTC.